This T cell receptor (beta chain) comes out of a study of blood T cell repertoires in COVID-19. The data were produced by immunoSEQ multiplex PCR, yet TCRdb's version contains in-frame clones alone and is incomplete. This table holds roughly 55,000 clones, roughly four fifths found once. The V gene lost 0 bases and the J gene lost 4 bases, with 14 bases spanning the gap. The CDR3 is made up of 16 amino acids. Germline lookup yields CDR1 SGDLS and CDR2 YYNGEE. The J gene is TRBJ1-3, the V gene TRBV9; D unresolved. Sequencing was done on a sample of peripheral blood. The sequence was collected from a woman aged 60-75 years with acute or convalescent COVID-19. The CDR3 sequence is CASSVGPLLRGNTIYF. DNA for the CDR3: TGTGCCAGCAGCGTAGGTCCTCTACTACGGGGAAACACCATATATTTT. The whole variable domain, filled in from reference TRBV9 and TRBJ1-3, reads DSGVTQTPKHLITATGQRVTLRCSPRSGDLSVYWYQQSLDQGLQFLIQYYNGEERAKGNILERFSAQQFPDLHSELNLSSLELGDSALYFCASSVGPLLRGNTIYFGEGSWLTVV.